The present TCR beta chain was sequenced within a study of blood T cell repertoires in COVID-19 (dated by TCRdb to about 2020). Study-level background: Samples from collaborators originated in the United States, Italy and Spain and spanned both the acute and convalescent phases of COVID-19. The prospective study material was composed of cDNA or gDNA derived from T cells, B-cell-depleted T cells, or PBMCs. Deeply sampled blood TCRbeta repertoires from subjects exposed to, actively infected with, or recovered from COVID-19 were included in the dataset. The repertoires were released in a freely available public database meant as a resource for research on the immune response to SARS-CoV-2. The samples were drawn from the first 160 participants of the ongoing ImmuneRACE study and from more than 1,000 subjects provided by 6 global collaborators. A de-identified subject ID, COVID-19 status, age in years and sex were almost always included in the sample metadata. Where available, HLA class I and class II types were obtained from metadata supplied by the sample provider rather than from assay-based typing. The full study reports these points: The amount of clinical and demographic metadata varied by source and participant and was provided uncurated.

This clone was seen just once. This clone's antigen is unknown. One base away there is no much larger clone; base qualities are not given. The immunoSEQ Assay, a bias-controlled multiplex PCR, was used to amplify TCRbeta CDR3 regions from genomic DNA. Concerning the study's data processing: Nucleated cell counts per sample were estimated from amplification of reference gene primers within the assay. To quantify the absolute abundance of each unique TCRbeta CDR3 rearrangement, sequence reads were collapsed and filtered. Productive Simpson clonality was computed per sample as the square root of Simpson's diversity index over productive rearrangements. TCRdb took over this immuneACCESS table, retaining in-frame rearrangements with V and J assigned. Such tables are incomplete; in checked studies, under half of the missing clones stem from an unresolved V gene, and the remainder is unexplained. The D gene and trimming were derived from the DNA, and the V and J assignments and clone size from that table. The sample data list approximately 110,000 clones, and approximately 81% of these were observed just once. Roughly 1.5% of the sample is held by the ten biggest clonotypes.

Whole blood was collected in K2EDTA tubes by collaborating institutions according to the institutions' own protocols. For TCRbeta analysis, collaborators shipped samples as frozen whole blood, isolated PBMCs, or DNA extracted from either of those sample types. The TCR originated in a man between 50 and 59 years old with acute or convalescent COVID-19. The sequenced sample was peripheral blood.

This receptor carries the CDR3 CASSYGQGYTEAFF. Read as DNA, the sequence is TGTGCCAGCAGCTACGGACAGGGGTACACTGAAGCTTTCTTT. The chain couples TRBV11-2 to TRBJ1-1, and 9 junction bases match TRBD1. Clipping removes 4 bases from V and 3 bases from J, with 3 as the unmatched junction base count. From the cysteine up to the phenylalanine, the CDR3 has a length of 14 residues. The read is trimmed to its CDR3 DNA, 42 bases read in frame from base 1. The CDR1 and CDR2 encoded by the germline V gene are SGHAT and FQNNGV.